A selection of T cell receptor beta chains follows, all from one sample in a study of blood T cell repertoires in COVID-19. Profiling relied on immunoSEQ multiplex PCR, and the TCRdb table lists in-frame clones only, not all of them. The sample has 55,000 to 80,000 clones, around 85% seen once. The sequenced sample consisted of peripheral blood. All receptors come from a man in his sixties with acute or convalescent COVID-19. Each CDR3 is given with its conserved first and last residue. D genes are given only for firm matches. Not every row has a clone size; where given, it reads once, few, many or a size class.

14,TRBJ1-2,TRBD1,TRBV28,.,TGTGCCAGCAAACAGGGGGCTAAGGTCTATGGCTACACCTTC,CASKQGAKVYGYTF
15,TRBJ2-7,TRBD2,TRBV3-1/TRBV3-2,.,TGTGCCAGCAGCCAAGAGGGGGGGGACTCCTACGAGCAGTACTTC,CASSQEGGDSYEQYF
16,TRBJ2-1,TRBD2,TRBV24-1,.,TGTGCCACCAGTGCCCAGACTAGCGGGGTCTACAATGAGCAGTTCTTC,CATSAQTSGVYNEQFF
15,TRBJ1-5,TRBD1,TRBV19,.,TGTGCCAGTAGTCCCTACAGGGGTAGCAATCAGCCCCAGCATTTT,CASSPYRGSNQPQHF
15,TRBJ1-1,.,TRBV19,.,TGTGCCAGTAGTCCCCCGGAAGACTATGGCACTGAAGCTTTCTTT,CASSPPEDYGTEAFF
16,TRBJ2-7,.,TRBV4-2,once,TGTGCCAGCAGCCGGGAGTCCGGCAGAAGCTCCTACGAGCAGTACTTC,CASSRESGRSSYEQYF
15,TRBJ2-1,TRBD2,TRBV5-1,.,TGCGCCAGCAGCTTGGGGACTAGCGCTTACAATGAGCAGTTCTTC,CASSLGTSAYNEQFF
16,TRBJ1-5,TRBD1,TRBV24-1,.,TGTGCCACCAGTGATCCGGGGACAGGTAGCAATCAGCCCCAGCATTTT,CATSDPGTGSNQPQHF
20,TRBJ2-2,.,TRBV21-1,.,TGTGCCAGCAGCTCCGGGACTAGCGGGAGGGTTGAAGGGAACACCGGGGAGCTGTTTTTT,CASSSGTSGRVEGNTGELFF
13,TRBJ2-7,.,TRBV7-2,once,TGTGCCAGCAGCTCGGGACTGTCCTACGAGCAGTACTTC,CASSSGLSYEQYF
15,TRBJ1-1,TRBD1,TRBV6-5,.,TGTGCCAGCAGCATCTCCGGGACAGCTAACACTGAAGCTTTCTTT,CASSISGTANTEAFF
15,TRBJ1-1,TRBD1,TRBV27,.,TGTGCCAGCCGCGACCGGGACAGGGCTAACACTGAAGCTTTCTTT,CASRDRDRANTEAFF
15,TRBJ2-3,TRBD2,TRBV7-6,.,TGTGCCAGCAGCTTTGGACTAGCGGGGACAGATACGCAGTATTTT,CASSFGLAGTDTQYF
13,TRBJ2-1,.,TRBV9,.,TGTGCCAGCAGCGTAGAAGGCGCGGGAAAACAGTTCTTC,CASSVEGAGKQFF
12,TRBJ1-5,TRBD1,TRBV19,few,TGTGCCAGTAACAGGGGAGATCAGCCCCAGCATTTT,CASNRGDQPQHF
13,TRBJ1-2,.,TRBV3-1/TRBV3-2,.,TGTGCCAGCAGCCAAATGGGGGCGGATGGCTACACCTTC,CASSQMGADGYTF
12,TRBJ1-5,.,TRBV7-2,.,TGTGCCAGCAGCCCCAACCCGGGGCCCCAGCATTTT,CASSPNPGPQHF
13,TRBJ1-6,.,TRBV30,few,TGTGCCTGGAGAGGGGTCCCGGGTTCACCCCTCCACTTT,CAWRGVPGSPLHF
18,TRBJ1-5,TRBD1,TRBV28,.,TGTGCCAGCAGTTCCCCGGGACAGGGGGTTTATAGCAATCAGCCCCAGCATTTT,CASSSPGQGVYSNQPQHF
14,TRBJ2-7,.,TRBV30,.,TGTGCCTGGAGCCCCAGCGGAATCTCCTACGAGCAGTACTTC,CAWSPSGISYEQYF
15,TRBJ1-5,TRBD1,TRBV30,.,TGTGCCTGGAGTGGTCCCCGGACAGGGGAACAGCCCCAGCATTTT,CAWSGPRTGEQPQHF
15,TRBJ1-2,TRBD1,TRBV19,.,TGTGCCAGTAGTATATCGGACAGGGTGGTAGTTGGCTACACCTTC,CASSISDRVVVGYTF
15,TRBJ2-1,TRBD2,TRBV7-3,.,TGTGCCAGCAGCCTCAGCGGGAGCCGTAGGTATGAGCAGTTCTTC,CASSLSGSRRYEQFF
15,TRBJ1-4,TRBD1,TRBV5-4,.,TGTGCCAGCAGCTATGCCGGGACAGGGTTTGAAAAACTGTTTTTT,CASSYAGTGFEKLFF
15,TRBJ2-2,TRBD1,TRBV19,.,TGTGCCACGAGGAGGACAGGGCAAAACACCGGGGAGCTGTTTTTT,CATRRTGQNTGELFF
15,TRBJ1-2,.,TRBV30,.,TGTGCCTGGAGTACCGGGACACCTTCTAACTATGGCTACACCTTC,CAWSTGTPSNYGYTF
16,TRBJ2-7,TRBD1,TRBV11-2,.,TGTGCCAGCAGCTTATTCCATGGACAGGGGGCCTACGAGCAGTACTTC,CASSLFHGQGAYEQYF